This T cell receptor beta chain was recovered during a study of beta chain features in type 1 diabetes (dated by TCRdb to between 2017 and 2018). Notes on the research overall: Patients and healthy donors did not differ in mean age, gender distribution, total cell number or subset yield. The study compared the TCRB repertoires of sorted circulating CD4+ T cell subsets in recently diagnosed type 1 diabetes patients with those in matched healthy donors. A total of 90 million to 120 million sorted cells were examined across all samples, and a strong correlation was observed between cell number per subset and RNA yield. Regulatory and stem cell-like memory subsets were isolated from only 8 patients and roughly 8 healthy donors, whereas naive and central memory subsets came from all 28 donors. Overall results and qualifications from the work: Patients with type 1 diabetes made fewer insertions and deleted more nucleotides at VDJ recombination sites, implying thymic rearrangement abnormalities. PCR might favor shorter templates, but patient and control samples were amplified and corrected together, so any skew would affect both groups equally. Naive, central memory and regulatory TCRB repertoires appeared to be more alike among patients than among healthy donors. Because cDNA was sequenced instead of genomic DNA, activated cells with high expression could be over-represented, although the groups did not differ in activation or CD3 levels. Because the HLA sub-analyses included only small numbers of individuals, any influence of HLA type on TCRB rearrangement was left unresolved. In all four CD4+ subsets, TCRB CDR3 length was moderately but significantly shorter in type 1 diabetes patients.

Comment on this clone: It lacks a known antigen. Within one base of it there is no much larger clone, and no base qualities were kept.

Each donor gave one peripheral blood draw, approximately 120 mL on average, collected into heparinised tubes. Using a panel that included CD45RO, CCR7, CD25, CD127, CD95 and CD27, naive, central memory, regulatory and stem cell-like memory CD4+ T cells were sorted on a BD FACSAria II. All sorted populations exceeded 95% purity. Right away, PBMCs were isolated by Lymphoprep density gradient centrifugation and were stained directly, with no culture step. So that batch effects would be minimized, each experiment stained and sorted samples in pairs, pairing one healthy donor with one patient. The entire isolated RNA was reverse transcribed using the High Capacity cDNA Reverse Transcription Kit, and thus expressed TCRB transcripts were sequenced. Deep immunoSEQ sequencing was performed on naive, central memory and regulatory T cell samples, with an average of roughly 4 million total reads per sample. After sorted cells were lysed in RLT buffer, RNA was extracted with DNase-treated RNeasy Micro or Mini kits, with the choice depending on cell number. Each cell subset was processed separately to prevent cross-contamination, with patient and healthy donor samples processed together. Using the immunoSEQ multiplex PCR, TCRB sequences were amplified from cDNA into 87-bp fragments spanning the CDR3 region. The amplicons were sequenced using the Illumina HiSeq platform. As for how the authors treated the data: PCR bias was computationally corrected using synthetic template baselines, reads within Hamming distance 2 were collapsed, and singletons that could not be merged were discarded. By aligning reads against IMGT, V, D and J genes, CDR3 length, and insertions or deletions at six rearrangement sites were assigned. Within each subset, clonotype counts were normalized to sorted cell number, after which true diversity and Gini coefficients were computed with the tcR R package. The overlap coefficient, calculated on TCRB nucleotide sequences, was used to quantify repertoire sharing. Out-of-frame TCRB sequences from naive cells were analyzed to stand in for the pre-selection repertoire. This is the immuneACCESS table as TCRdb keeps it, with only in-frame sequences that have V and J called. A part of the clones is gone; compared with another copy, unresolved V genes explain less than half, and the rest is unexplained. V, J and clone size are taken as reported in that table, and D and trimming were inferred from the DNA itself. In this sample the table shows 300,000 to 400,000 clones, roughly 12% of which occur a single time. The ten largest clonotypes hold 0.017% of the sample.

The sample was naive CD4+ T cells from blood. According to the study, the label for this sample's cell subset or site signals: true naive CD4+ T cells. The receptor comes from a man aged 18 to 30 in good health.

The CDR3 reads as follows: CASSPSLETYNSPLHF. The DNA reads as follows: TGTGCCAGCAGCCCATCCCTAGAAACGTATAATTCACCCCTCCACTTT. In this chain, TRBV21-1 is recombined with TRBJ1-6. TRBV21-1 is noted as a pseudogene. From its cysteine to its phenylalanine, the CDR3 spans 16 amino acids. The CDR3 DNA has 48 bases and is translated from base 1.